The sequence of this TCR beta chain was determined in a study of regulatory T cells in long-lasting Graves disease. Germline assignment: CDR1 WNHNN and CDR2 SYGVQD (reference sequence). The CDR3 length is 13 residues. Trimming removed 4 bases at V and 5 bases at J, with 11 bases between. Time point reported: persistent/refractory GD, antithyroid drugs over 5 years with positive TRAb. Preparation of the TCR library used RNA extracted from PBMCs. Both iRepertoire HTBI primers and Arm-PCR of CDR3 regions were used to build the TCR beta libraries. TCRdb recomputed calls from the multiplex PCR reads with MiXCR, one row per CDR3 protein. Of 400,000 to 500,000 distinct CDR3 sequences in the sample, around 23% were seen once. This clonotype was detected a few times.

The sample was peripheral blood mononuclear cells (PBMCs), taken when the disease was refractory, from a patient treated with antithyroid drugs. The chain uses TRBV10-1 and TRBJ1-1, with unresolved D. This TCR derives from a female donor with Graves disease. The CDR3 DNA reads as TGCGCCAGCAGTGTCCGGCCGGGGACTGAAGCTTTCTTT. Protein: CASSVRPGTEAFF.